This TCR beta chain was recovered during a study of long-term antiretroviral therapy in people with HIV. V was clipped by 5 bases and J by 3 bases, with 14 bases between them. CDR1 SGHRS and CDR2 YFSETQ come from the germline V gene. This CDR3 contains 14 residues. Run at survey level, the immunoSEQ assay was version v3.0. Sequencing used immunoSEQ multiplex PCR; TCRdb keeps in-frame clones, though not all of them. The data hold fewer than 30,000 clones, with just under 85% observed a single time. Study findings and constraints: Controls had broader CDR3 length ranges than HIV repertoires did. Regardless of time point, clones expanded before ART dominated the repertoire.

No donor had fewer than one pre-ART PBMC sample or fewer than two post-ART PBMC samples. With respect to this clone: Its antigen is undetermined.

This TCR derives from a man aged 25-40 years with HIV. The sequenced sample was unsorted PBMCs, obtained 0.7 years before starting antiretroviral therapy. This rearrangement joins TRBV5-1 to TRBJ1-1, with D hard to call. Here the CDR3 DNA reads TGCGCCAGCAGAGGCCAAACAGTGGACACTGAAGCTTTCTTT. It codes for CASRGQTVDTEAFF.